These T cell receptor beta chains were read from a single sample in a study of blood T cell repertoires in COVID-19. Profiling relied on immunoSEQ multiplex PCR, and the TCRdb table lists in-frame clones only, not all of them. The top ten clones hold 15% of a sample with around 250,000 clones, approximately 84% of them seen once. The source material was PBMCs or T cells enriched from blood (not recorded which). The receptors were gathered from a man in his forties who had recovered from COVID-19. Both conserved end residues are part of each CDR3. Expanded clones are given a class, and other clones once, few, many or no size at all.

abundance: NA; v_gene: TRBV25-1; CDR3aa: CASSEARGDQPQHF
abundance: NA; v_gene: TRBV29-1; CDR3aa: CSVSGGAGQGRHEQYF
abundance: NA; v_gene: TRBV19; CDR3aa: CASSGDLNEQFF
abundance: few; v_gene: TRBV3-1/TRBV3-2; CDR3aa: CASSLGQGETF
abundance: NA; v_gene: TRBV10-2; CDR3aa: CASSSMTVSHEQFF
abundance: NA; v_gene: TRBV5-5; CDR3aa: CASSLAGYGYTF
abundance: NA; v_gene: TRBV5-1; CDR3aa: CASSLELAGGNEQFF
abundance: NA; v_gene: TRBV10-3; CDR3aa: CAISEQGDQPQHF
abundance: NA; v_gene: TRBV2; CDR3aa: CASSGVGGKTDTQYF
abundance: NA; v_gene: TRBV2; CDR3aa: CASTVEGGYGNTIYF
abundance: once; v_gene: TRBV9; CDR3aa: CASSAGLADSTDTQYF
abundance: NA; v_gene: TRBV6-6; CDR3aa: CASRTQGGGNYGYTF
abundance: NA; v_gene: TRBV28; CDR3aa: CASSQPSQGGTEAFF
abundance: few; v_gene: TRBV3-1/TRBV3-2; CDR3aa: CASSSQATSGPYNEQFF
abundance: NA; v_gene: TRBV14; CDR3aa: CASRATDQSNYGYTF
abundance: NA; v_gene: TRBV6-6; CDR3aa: CASSYGDRGGNEQFF
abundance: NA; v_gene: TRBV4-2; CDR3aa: CASSRTGTEATKQYF
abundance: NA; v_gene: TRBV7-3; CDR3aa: CASSLSGTSPVYEQFF
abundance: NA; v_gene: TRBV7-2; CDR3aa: CASSFTLNYGYTF
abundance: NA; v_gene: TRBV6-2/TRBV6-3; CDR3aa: CASSYGTGTGGNQPQHF
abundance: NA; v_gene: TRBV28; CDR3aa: CASSRRFGSDTQYF
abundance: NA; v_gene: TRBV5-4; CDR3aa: CASSLPGGEGYTF
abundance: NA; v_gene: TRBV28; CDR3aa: CASTARTGYQPQHF
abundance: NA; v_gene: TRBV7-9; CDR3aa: CASSPLAGDSNEQFF
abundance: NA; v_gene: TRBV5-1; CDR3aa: CASRTQGAAVTEAFF
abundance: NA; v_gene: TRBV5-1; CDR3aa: CASSLWTATQREPLHF
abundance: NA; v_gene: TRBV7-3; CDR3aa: CASSLGQGTGELFF
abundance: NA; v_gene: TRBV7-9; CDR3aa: CASSFYGTSGSRNEQFF
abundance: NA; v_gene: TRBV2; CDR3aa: CASSEAGTDNEKLFF
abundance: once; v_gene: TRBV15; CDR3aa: CATSRGRQEDSPLHF
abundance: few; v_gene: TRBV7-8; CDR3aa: CASSPDLADLSYEQYF
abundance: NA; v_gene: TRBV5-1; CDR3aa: CASTRQGDTGELFF
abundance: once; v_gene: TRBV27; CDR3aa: CASRRTDTQYF
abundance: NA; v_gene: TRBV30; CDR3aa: CAWSGLGTGSYNEQFF
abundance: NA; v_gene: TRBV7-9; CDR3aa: CASSLGYRAGVTEAFF
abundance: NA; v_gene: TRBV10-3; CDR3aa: CATTSGNTEAFF